The present T cell receptor beta chain was sequenced within a study of T cells in Graves' hyperthyroidism and ophthalmopathy. This clonotype turned up a few times. The CDR3 has 17 residues. CDR1 and CDR2 (germline): MGHDK, SYGVNS. Trimming took 1 base from V and 6 from J; bases not matched to a gene: 13. Using RNA transcripts as the source, TCR beta CDR3 regions were amplified. HTBI primers were used for first-round RT-PCR of the TCR CDR3. TCRdb passed the multiplex PCR reads through MiXCR, listing each CDR3 protein once. Of 610,000 or so distinct CDR3 sequences listed, more than 45% were seen once; the top ten hold around 7.7%.

The sequencing sample was made of peripheral blood or thyroid tissue (not recorded which). The receptor was derived from a woman younger than 30 with Graves' hyperthyroidism. V usage is TRBV25-1 and J usage is TRBJ2-3, with TRBD1 matching over 7 bases. The CDR3 DNA reads as TGTGCCAGCAGTGAATCCACAAGGGGGCTTAGTCCTGATACGCAGTATTTT. Amino acids: CASSESTRGLSPDTQYF.